This TCR beta chain was documented in a study of T cells after somatic rescue of genetic block. The V gene's germline CDR1 is SGHNT and CDR2 YENEEA. There are 13 residues in the CDR3. Between the trimmed V and J ends, which lost 5 bases and 4 bases, there was a span of 9 bases. Some clones are missing from TCRdb's copy, which holds only in-frame ones; the method was immunoSEQ multiplex PCR. The table includes more than 12,000 clones, about 71% detected once. The receptor comes from a boy aged 10-17 years. The chain is built from TRBV11-3 and TRBJ2-1, with a possible D match to TRBD2 (6 bases). Sample: peripheral blood mononuclear cells (PBMCs). This chain's CDR3 is CASSGGLYNEQFF. CDR3 coding DNA: TGTGCCAGCAGCGGGGGACTGTACAATGAGCAGTTCTTC.